This T cell receptor (beta chain) stems from a study of blood T cell repertoires in COVID-19. The Seattle site enrolled patients during active infection and followed them longitudinally. CDR1 and CDR2 (germline): LNHDA, SQIVND (reference sequence). The CDR3 has 15 amino acids. Trimming cost V 7 bases and J 5 bases; bases outside gene matches: 10. Assay: immunoSEQ multiplex PCR; the TCRdb copy retains only in-frame clones and omits some. The sample records approximately 350,000 clones, around nine tenths being singletons. The chain combines TRBV19 with TRBJ2-1; TRBD1 matches at 8 bases. Sequencing was carried out using peripheral blood. The receptor's source is a woman aged 65 to 85 with COVID-19, enrolled during active disease. The CDR3 DNA reads TGTGCCAGTATTCCAACCGGGACAGGAGACAATGAGCAGTTCTTC. Encoded protein: CASIPTGTGDNEQFF.